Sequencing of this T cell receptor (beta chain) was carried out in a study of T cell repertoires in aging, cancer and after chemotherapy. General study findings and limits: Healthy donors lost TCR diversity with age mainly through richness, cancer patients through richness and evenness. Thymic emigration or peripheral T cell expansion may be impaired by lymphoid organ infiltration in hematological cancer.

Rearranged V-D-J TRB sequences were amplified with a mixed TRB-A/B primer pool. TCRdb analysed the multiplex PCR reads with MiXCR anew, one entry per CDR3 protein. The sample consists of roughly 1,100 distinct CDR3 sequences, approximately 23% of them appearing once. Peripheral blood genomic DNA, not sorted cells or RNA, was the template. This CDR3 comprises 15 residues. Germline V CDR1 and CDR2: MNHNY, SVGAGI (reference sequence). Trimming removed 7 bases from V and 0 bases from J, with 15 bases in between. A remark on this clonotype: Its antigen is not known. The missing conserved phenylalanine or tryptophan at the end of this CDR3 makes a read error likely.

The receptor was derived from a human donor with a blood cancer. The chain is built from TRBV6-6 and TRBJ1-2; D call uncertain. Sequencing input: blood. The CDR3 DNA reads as TGTGCCAGCAATGGAGAGCGCAGCTCTAACTATGGCTACACCTCC. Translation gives CASNGERSSNYGYTS.